This passage covers 7 T cell receptor beta chains from one sample sequenced in a study of beta chain features in type 1 diabetes. Expressed TCRB transcripts were sequenced, since all the RNA that had been isolated was reverse transcribed. The data were produced by immunoSEQ multiplex PCR, yet TCRdb's version contains in-frame clones alone and is incomplete. The table shows 450,000 to 550,000 clones, with 30% occurring only once. Specimen: naive CD4+ T cells from blood. The receptors here all came from a man aged 18 to 29 in good health.

This clone has a handful of counts. The chain carries TRBV30 and TRBJ2-5; the D gene is possibly TRBD2 (6 bases). Between the trimmed V and J ends, which lost 4 bases and 4 bases, there was a span of 13 bases. Germline-derived CDR1 and CDR2 are GTSNPN and SVGIG (reference sequence). CDR3 size: 13 residues. For the CDR3, the DNA is TGTGCCTGGACCCTACTAGCCCGAGAGACCCAGTACTTC. Translation: CAWTLLARETQYF.

The chain carries TRBV11-2 and TRBJ2-5; perhaps TRBD1 as D (6 bases). Germline V gene lookup returns CDR1 SGHAT and CDR2 FQNNGV. The CDR3 runs to 16 residues. V was shortened by 7 bases and J by 3 bases, with 21 bases between the two germline ends. CDR3 in amino acids: CASTPQGTLLKETQYF. CDR3 nucleotide sequence: TGTGCCAGCACGCCACAGGGTACCCTCCTGAAAGAGACCCAGTACTTC.

V and J are TRBV6-1 and TRBJ2-1; either TRBD1 or TRBD2 may fit D (6 bases each). The CDR3 sequence is 13 residues long. Between the trimmed V and J ends, which lost 6 bases and 8 bases, there was a span of 14 bases. Germline V gives CDR1 MNHNS, CDR2 SASEGT. The CDR3 protein is CASRGEGGHEQFF. CDR3 in DNA: TGTGCCAGCAGGGGCGAGGGGGGACATGAGCAGTTCTTC.

This clone was observed a few times. This sequence joins TRBV27 and TRBJ2-7, with D unclear. CDR3 size: 13 residues. V was cut by 2 bases and J by 4 bases, with 9 bases left in between. Germline assignment: CDR1 MNHEY and CDR2 SMNVEV (reference sequence). Here the CDR3 reads CASSLGANYEQYF. DNA of the CDR3: TGTGCCAGCAGTTTAGGAGCGAATTACGAGCAGTACTTC.

This sequence joins TRBV9 and TRBJ2-3; 13 nucleotides match TRBD2. Germline values: CDR1 SGDLS, CDR2 YYNGEE. Trimming at V came to 3 bases and at J to 4 bases, leaving 11 bases not matched to a gene. This CDR3 is built from 18 residues. The CDR3 sequence is CASSARTSGRGVADTQYF. The CDR3, as DNA: TGTGCCAGCAGCGCCCGGACTAGCGGGAGAGGGGTCGCAGATACGCAGTATTTT.

The chain carries TRBV28 and TRBJ2-5; the D gene could be TRBD1 or TRBD2 (6 bases each). The CDR3 is 14 amino acids. V lost 5 bases to trimming and J lost 2 bases, with 12 bases between them. CDR1 is MDHEN and CDR2 is SYDVKM in the germline V gene. CDR3 coding DNA: TGTGCCAGCAGTGGGGGCGGGACTCAAGAGACCCAGTACTTC. Amino acids: CASSGGGTQETQYF.

The rearrangement joins TRBV5-1 to TRBJ2-1; 8 bases fit TRBD1. The CDR3 contains 14 residues. The J segment lost 3 bases and the V segment lost 4 bases, leaving 3 bases of the junction unmatched. CDR1 and CDR2 (germline): SGHRS, YFSETQ. Here the CDR3 reads CASSPTGVYNEQFF. The DNA for the CDR3 is TGCGCCAGCAGCCCGACAGGGGTCTACAATGAGCAGTTCTTC.